This TCR beta chain was identified in a study of T cell responses to AZD1222 COVID-19 vaccine. Study-wide points: Within unmutated variant regions lay the reported targets of nearly half of spike-specific TCRs.

Concerning this clone: No antigen is known for it.

V was cut by 5 bases and J by 2 bases, with 8 bases left in between. Germline V CDR1 and CDR2: SGHDT, YYEEEE. This CDR3 contains 14 residues. Sequencing used immunoSEQ multiplex PCR; TCRdb keeps in-frame clones, though not all of them. This sample carries over 110,000 clones, 90% of them seen once, and the ten largest clones take 1.6%. This chain links TRBV5-6 with TRBJ1-6, with unresolved D. The receptor was derived from an adult who received the AZD1222 COVID-19 vaccine. This material consisted of peripheral blood, taken 28 days after the second AZD1222 dose. CDR3 nucleotide sequence: TGTGCCAGCAGTACTGGAGCCTATAATTCACCCCTCCACTTT. As protein: CASSTGAYNSPLHF.